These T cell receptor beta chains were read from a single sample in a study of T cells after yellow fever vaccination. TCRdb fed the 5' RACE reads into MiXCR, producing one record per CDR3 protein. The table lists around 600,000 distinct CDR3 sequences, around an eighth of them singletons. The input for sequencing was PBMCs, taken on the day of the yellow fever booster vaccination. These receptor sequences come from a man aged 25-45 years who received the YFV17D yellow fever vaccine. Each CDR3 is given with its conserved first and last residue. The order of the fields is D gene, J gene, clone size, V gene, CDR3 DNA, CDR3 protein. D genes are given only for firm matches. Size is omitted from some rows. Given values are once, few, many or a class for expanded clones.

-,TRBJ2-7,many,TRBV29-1,TGCAGCGTTGCGGGAGACCGTGACGAGCAGTACTTC,CSVAGDRDEQYF
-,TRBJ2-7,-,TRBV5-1,TGCGCCAGCAGGCTTAGCACGGGGGAGCAGTACTTC,CASRLSTGEQYF
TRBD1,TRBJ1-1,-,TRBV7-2,TGTGCCAGCAGCTTAGCGACAGGGAGTGATACTGAAGCTTTCTTT,CASSLATGSDTEAFF
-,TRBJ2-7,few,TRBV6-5,TGTGCCAGCAAGCTAACTAGCCGAAGCTCCTACGAGCAGTACTTC,CASKLTSRSSYEQYF
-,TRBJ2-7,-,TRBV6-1,TGTGCCAGCAGTGAAACCGGGACAAGAAAGGACGAGCAGTACTTC,CASSETGTRKDEQYF
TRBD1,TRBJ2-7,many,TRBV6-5,TGTGCCAGCAGTTACGCTACAGGGGGACACCTCGAGCAGTACTTC,CASSYATGGHLEQYF
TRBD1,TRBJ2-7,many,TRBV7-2,TGTGCCAGCAGCGTCTACAGGGGGCGCGGCGAGCAGTACTTC,CASSVYRGRGEQYF
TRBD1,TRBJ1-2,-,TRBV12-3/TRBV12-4,TGTGCCAGCAGTTTTGACAGGGCGGTTGGCTACACCTTC,CASSFDRAVGYTF
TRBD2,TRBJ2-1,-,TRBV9,TGTGCCAGCAGCGTAGTACTAGCGGACGAGCAGTTCTTC,CASSVVLADEQFF
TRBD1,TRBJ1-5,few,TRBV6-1,TGTGCCAGCAGCAGATCGGGACAGCTTAGCAATCAGCCCCAGCATTTT,CASSRSGQLSNQPQHF
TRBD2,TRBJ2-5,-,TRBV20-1,TGCAGTGCTAGGGGGCAGCGGGAGAGCCAAGAGACCCAGTACTTC,CSARGQRESQETQYF
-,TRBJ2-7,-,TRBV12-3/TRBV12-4,TGTGCCAGCAGTTTATCGGGATACTCCGAGCAGTACTTC,CASSLSGYSEQYF
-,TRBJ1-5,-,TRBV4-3,TGCGCCAGCAGCCAAGACCCGTACATGGGGGATCAGCCCCAGCATTTT,CASSQDPYMGDQPQHF
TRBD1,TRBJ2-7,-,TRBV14,TGTGCAACCGGGACAGCGAGATACGAGCAGTACTTC,CATGTARYEQYF
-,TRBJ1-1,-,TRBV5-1,TGCGCCAGCAGCTCAACATCGAACACTGAAGCTTTCTTT,CASSSTSNTEAFF
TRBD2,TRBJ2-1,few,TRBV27,TGTGCCAGCAGTTCCCTAACAGGACTAGCGGGAGGGCCGGGGGAGCAGTTCTTC,CASSSLTGLAGGPGEQFF
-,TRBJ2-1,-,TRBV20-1,TGCAGTGCTAAGCCAACCGGGCGGGAAAGAAGCTCCTACAATGAGCAGTTCTTC,CSAKPTGRERSSYNEQFF
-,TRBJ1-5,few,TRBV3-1,TGTGCCAGCAGCCGCTCTGGCATTGGTGGCAATCAGCCCCAGCATTTT,CASSRSGIGGNQPQHF
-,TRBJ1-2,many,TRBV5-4,TGTGCCAGCAGCTTGGCCTTCGGCAGGGAGGCCTATGGCTACACCTTC,CASSLAFGREAYGYTF
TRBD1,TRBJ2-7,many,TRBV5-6,TGTGCCAGCAGCTATACCGGGACAGGGAAACACCACGAGCAGTACTTC,CASSYTGTGKHHEQYF
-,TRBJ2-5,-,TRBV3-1,TGTGCCAGCAGCCAAGAAGCGTTCCAAGAGACCCAGTACTTC,CASSQEAFQETQYF